This T cell receptor (beta chain) was recovered during a study of molecular identifiers for immune sequencing clone quantification. TCRdb redid the calling of the PCR reads with MiXCR, one entry per CDR3 protein. The sample records some 680,000 distinct CDR3 sequences, approximately 24% being singletons. Between about 19,000 and 1,100,000 sorted cells, with 10%, 30% or 50% RNA, yielded naive CD8 libraries. The CDR3 is 17 amino acids. CDR1 and CDR2 from the germline V gene are DFQATT and SNEGSKA (reference sequence). This clonotype turned up a few times. At one boundary the junction diverges from the germline segment, which might be a read error.

J is TRBJ1-5 and V is TRBV20-1; a weak D match, TRBD1 (5 bases). This TCR was recovered from a human donor in good health. Some libraries in this study had Jurkat cell RNA spiked in. Sequencing input: naive CD8+ T cells from blood, with Jurkat cell RNA spiked in. The subset here: FACS-sorted CD8+CD4-CCR7+CD45RA+ naive T cells. CDR3 coding DNA: TGCAGTGCCCCAGGGCCAGGGAAGGGTGATGGCAATCAGCCCCAGCGTTTT. Protein product: CSAPGPGKGDGNQPQRF.